This record concerns one T cell receptor (beta chain) sequence. Patients chosen for sequencing had CD8+CD57+ cells that had expanded, as shown by flow cytometry. For CDR3 and TCR beta VDJ profiling, genomic DNA was the template used. TCRdb called the reads again in MiXCR, with one record for every CDR3 protein. The data contain about 260,000 distinct CDR3 sequences, around 82% of them singletons. The data were taken from a study of CD8+CD57+ T cells in acquired aplastic anemia. Germline V gene data show CDR1 as LNHDA and CDR2 as SQIVND (reference sequence). V lost 1 base to trimming and J lost 6 bases, with 7 bases between them. There are 14 residues in the CDR3.

Sequenced material: sorted CD4+, CD8+, or CD8+CD57+ T cells (not recorded which) from PBMCs. The genes are TRBV19 and TRBJ1-6; D unclear. This receptor was obtained from a human donor with aplastic anemia. The CDR3 loop reads CASSIASLNSPLHF. The CDR3 DNA reads as TGTGCCAGTAGTATAGCCAGCCTTAATTCACCCCTCCACTTT.